These 14 T cell receptor beta chains came from one sample sequenced in a study of shared clonotypes between healthy human individuals. Naive CD8 populations comprised CD45RO-negative cells positively selected for CCR7, excluding terminally differentiated effector memory CD45RA+ cells. Profiling relied on immunoSEQ multiplex PCR, and the TCRdb table lists in-frame clones only, not all of them. The table has about 2 million clones, around 96% seen once. Sequencing input: naive CD8+ T cells sorted from blood. The receptors here all came from a man aged 18-30 years in good health.

This clone was counted once. The genes are TRBV4-2 and TRBJ2-7, with 7 bases matching TRBD2. The J segment lost 1 base and the V segment lost 0 bases, leaving 6 bases of the junction unmatched. CDR1 LGHNA and CDR2 YNFKEQ come from the germline V gene. CDR3 length: 16 residues. The CDR3 sequence: CASSQDPAGESYEQYF. CDR3 in DNA: TGTGCCAGCAGCCAAGATCCTGCGGGGGAGTCCTACGAGCAGTACTTC.

This chain joins TRBV7-9 and TRBJ2-5; 7 bases fit TRBD1. The germline CDR1 and CDR2 sequences are SEHNR and FQNEAQ (reference sequence). V was clipped by 0 bases and J by 4 bases; unmatched bases: 8. This CDR3 comprises 16 residues. The CDR3 DNA reads as TGTGCCAGCAGCTTAGCTTATGGAAGGGGGCGAGAGACCCAGTACTTC. Translation: CASSLAYGRGRETQYF.

The chain recombines TRBV6-1 with TRBJ1-5; D may be TRBD1 (5 bases). The germline CDR1 and CDR2 sequences are MNHNS and SASEGT. CDR3 length: 17 residues. Between the trimmed V and J ends, which lost 4 bases and 2 bases, there was a span of 18 bases. DNA for the CDR3: TGTGCCAGCAGTGGGCTATCGACAGCGCAGGGCAATCAGCCCCAGCATTTT. This gives the protein CASSGLSTAQGNQPQHF.

The V call is TRBV9, the J call TRBJ2-1, with D perhaps matching TRBD1 or TRBD2 (5 bases each). V was cut by 4 bases and J by 5 bases, with 16 bases left in between. The germline CDR1 and CDR2 sequences are SGDLS and YYNGEE. The CDR3 is 15 amino acids. For the CDR3, the DNA is TGTGCCAGCAGCTCTCGGGACGCGAGCAACAATGAGCAGTTCTTC. It translates to CASSSRDASNNEQFF.

V is TRBV19 and J is TRBJ2-5; D is possibly TRBD1 (5 bases). Trimming removed 9 bases at V and 1 base at J, with 18 bases between. The CDR3 is made up of 15 amino acids. Per the germline V gene, CDR1 is LNHDA and CDR2 is SQIVND (reference sequence). The chain's CDR3 is CASSPQGYFQETQYF. The DNA for the CDR3 is TGTGCCAGCAGCCCCCAGGGATACTTCCAAGAGACCCAGTACTTC.

The chain has TRBV19 and TRBJ2-7, with 8 bases matching TRBD1. This CDR3 has 14 residues. V lost 8 bases, J lost 3 bases, and 9 bases stayed unmatched. Germline V lookup: CDR1 LNHDA, CDR2 SQIVND (reference sequence). The CDR3 region is CASQWAGGDYEQYF. The CDR3, as DNA: TGTGCCAGTCAGTGGGCAGGGGGCGACTACGAGCAGTACTTC.

The rearrangement joins TRBV10-1 to TRBJ2-3; 14 nucleotides agree with TRBD2. This CDR3 is 17 amino acids long. Germline lookup yields CDR1 WNHNN and CDR2 SYGVQD (reference sequence). V trimming: 4 bases; J trimming: 4 bases; junction bases outside the gene matches: 7. The CDR3 reads CASSGPGLAGVADTQYF. The CDR3, as DNA: TGCGCCAGCAGTGGACCGGGACTAGCGGGAGTGGCAGATACGCAGTATTTT.

Points on this clone: Other DNA sequences from this sample encode an identical CDR3 as well. The chain joins TRBV7-9 to TRBJ2-1; 13 bases are a match to TRBD2. Germline values: CDR1 SEHNR, CDR2 FQNEAQ (reference sequence). Losses at the gene ends were 5 bases for V and 0 bases for J; bases not matched to a gene: 7. The CDR3 is made up of 18 amino acids. The CDR3 coding sequence is TGTGCCAGCAGCCCGGGACTAGCGGGAAAGAGCTCCTACAATGAGCAGTTCTTC. This sequence encodes CASSPGLAGKSSYNEQFF.

This clone was picked up one time. The J gene is TRBJ2-7, the V gene TRBV6-1; TRBD1 agrees at 7 bases. Germline CDR1 and CDR2: MNHNS and SASEGT. The V and J ends lost 3 bases and 2 bases, in that order; junction bases with no gene match: 10. The CDR3 runs 16 residues. CDR3 bases: TGTGCCAGCAGTGAGAGGCCCGTGGACAGGACCTACGAGCAGTACTTC. Protein sequence: CASSERPVDRTYEQYF.

The rearrangement joins TRBV6-5 to TRBJ2-2, with TRBD2 identical over 7 bases. CDR3 size: 16 residues. CDR1 and CDR2 from the germline V gene are MNHEY and SVGAGI. The trim removed 2 bases at V and 3 bases at J, leaving 6 bases unmatched. The CDR3 is CASSYPGGRYTGELFF. The CDR3 DNA is TGTGCCAGCAGTTACCCGGGCGGGAGATACACCGGGGAGCTGTTTTTT.

This chain connects TRBV4-1 to TRBJ2-5; possibly TRBD1 for D (6 bases). The J call could be wrong; TRBJ2-7 is a better fit for the DNA end. Germline-derived CDR1 and CDR2 are MGHRA and YSYEKL. There are 15 residues in the CDR3. In DNA form, the CDR3 reads TGCGCCAGCAGCCAAGAAACAGGGATCTCCTACGAGCAGTACTTC. Protein: CASSQETGISYEQYF.

The V and J genes are TRBV4-1 and TRBJ2-7; D gene unclear. Trimming stripped 4 bases from V and 2 bases from J, with 12 bases between. The CDR3 consists of 14 residues. Looked up from germline, CDR1 is MGHRA and CDR2 is YSYEKL. For the CDR3, the DNA is TGCGCCAGCAGCCCCCTTCTTACAACCTACGAGCAGTACTTC. Translated: CASSPLLTTYEQYF.

The chain recombines TRBV7-2 with TRBJ1-5; D is ambiguous. The CDR3 sequence is 14 residues long. Germline V CDR1 and CDR2: SGHTA, FQGNSA. The V end was cut by 6 bases, the J end by 0 bases, with 9 bases between. DNA for the CDR3: TGTGCCAGCAGACCCGGGATTAGCAATCAGCCCCAGCATTTT. Its protein is CASRPGISNQPQHF.

The rearrangement joins TRBV5-1 to TRBJ2-7, with a tentative D call TRBD2 (6 bases). The germline gives CDR1 SGHRS, CDR2 YFSETQ. CDR3 length: 17 residues. V lost 3 bases to trimming and J lost 1 base, with 20 bases between them. The CDR3 reads CASSSRDSRPLSYEQYF. The CDR3 DNA follows: TGCGCCAGCAGCTCCCGGGACTCCAGACCGCTTTCCTACGAGCAGTACTTC.